The T cell receptor (beta chain) under discussion was sequenced for a study of monozygotic twins with inflammatory bowel disease. TCRdb re-called the 5' RACE reads and catalogs CDR3 proteins one per entry, DNA excluded. This sample's table reports 300,000 to 400,000 distinct CDR3 sequences. This CDR3 comprises 15 residues. Germline CDR1 DFQATT, CDR2 SNEGSKA (reference sequence). Material: blood. The chain combines TRBV20-1 with TRBJ1-1; absent DNA, TCRdb's TRBD1 call cannot be checked. This TCR came from a human donor with ulcerative colitis or Crohn's disease, or a healthy co-twin of an affected twin (not recorded which). Here the CDR3 reads CSANGQGGYITEAFF.